This T cell receptor (beta chain) was sequenced in a study of blood T cells in healthy people across ages. A second about 7 to 11 cycle PCR used barcoded and J-beta primers. One entry per CDR3 protein, called by TCRdb with MiXCR from the 5' RACE reads. This table has 750,000 or so distinct CDR3 sequences, around 25% appearing once. Every donor gave 9.5 to 10 milliliters of peripheral blood. CDR3 size: 16 residues. V was pared by 7 bases and J by 9 bases, with 15 bases of the junction left unmatched. Germline assignment: CDR1 SGHTA and CDR2 FQGNSA. This clonotype was observed a few times. The sample was also reused in another study, on T cells of mothers and their children. That paper states: Six or seven children and their three healthy Caucasian mothers were the donors. Using around 1.5 ug per 15 ul, all extracted RNA underwent cDNA synthesis. There were over 9.5 million TCR beta CDR3 reads from each mother and approximately 2.9 million from each child.

The chain employs TRBV7-2 and TRBJ2-1; TRBD2 matches at 10 bases. The TCR originated in a boy aged 10-17 years in good health. Specimen: blood. The CDR3 sequence is CASTITPGLARSEQFF. The CDR3 nucleotides are TGTGCCAGCACCATTACCCCGGGACTAGCGCGCAGTGAGCAGTTCTTC. Full variable domain (remainder filled in from reference TRBV7-2 and TRBJ2-1): GAGVSQSPSNKVTEKGKDVELRCDPISGHTALYWYRQSLGQGLEFLIYFQGNSAPDKSGLPSDRFSAERTGGSVSTLTIQRTQQEDSAVYLCASTITPGLARSEQFFGPGTRLTVL.